This T cell receptor beta chain was identified during a study of shared clonotypes between healthy human individuals. Details on this clone: What it recognizes is unknown.

CD45RO negativity and positive selection for CCR7 defined naive CD8 cells, a population that excluded terminally differentiated effector memory CD45RA+ cells. Profiling relied on immunoSEQ multiplex PCR, and the TCRdb table lists in-frame clones only, not all of them. The sample lists about 2.1 million clones; about 94% were seen once. General study findings and limits: Specimens sampled were limited to blood, with tissue repertoires likely differing.

Sequenced input: naive CD8+ T cells from PBMCs. This receptor was obtained from a young man in good health. Some clones in this sample may be carry-over from other donors' samples.

CDR3 nucleotides: TGTGCCAGCAGTGAAGCGCGGGTGCTCGAGCAGTACTTC. Its translation: CASSEARVLEQYF. The V call is TRBV25-1, the J call TRBJ2-7; tentatively, D is TRBD2 (5 bases). Germline CDR1 MGHDK, CDR2 SYGVNS. CDR3 size: 13 residues. V lost 2 bases and J 6 bases, leaving 11 bases between the germline ends.